Presented here are 27 T cell receptor beta chains from one specimen sequenced in a study of blood T cells in healthy people across ages. Combining a sample-barcoded 5' primer with a J-beta primer mix, a second PCR ran for roughly 7 to 11 cycles. TCRdb processed the 5' RACE reads anew with MiXCR; each CDR3 protein has one entry. This table has 450,000 to 650,000 distinct CDR3 sequences, around 24% appearing once. The same sample was also studied in work on T cells of mothers and their children.

Sequencing was carried out using blood. These receptors were taken from a boy younger than 18 in good health.

The chain joins TRBV5-1 to TRBJ2-7; 12 bases align to TRBD2. Germline V gives CDR1 SGHRS, CDR2 YFSETQ. V trimming: 4 bases; J trimming: 2 bases; junction bases outside the gene matches: 10. The CDR3 totals 17 residues. CDR3 nucleotides: TGCGCCAGCAGCCAGGTCGGTCGACTAGCGGGAGCCTACGAGCAGTACTTC. Translation gives CASSQVGRLAGAYEQYF. Full variable domain (missing parts from reference TRBV5-1 and TRBJ2-7): KAGVTQTPRYLIKTRGQQVTLSCSPISGHRSVSWYQQTPGQGLQFLFEYFSETQRNKGNFPGRFSGRQFSNSRSEMNVSTLELGDSALYLCASSQVGRLAGAYEQYFGPGTRLTVT.

V gene TRBV9 combines with J gene TRBJ1-2; D remains ambiguous. The CDR3 is 14 residues long. Trimming stripped 0 bases from V and 6 bases from J, with 12 bases between. CDR1 and CDR2 (germline): SGDLS, YYNGEE. The CDR3 region is CASSVDLGPNGYTF. CDR3 in DNA: TGTGCCAGCAGCGTAGATTTAGGGCCTAATGGCTACACCTTC.

This chain links TRBV5-1 with TRBJ2-5, with TRBD1 matching over 9 bases. Germline V gives CDR1 SGHRS, CDR2 YFSETQ. The CDR3 is 15 amino acids. The V segment lost 0 bases and the J segment 4 bases; nucleotides outside the gene matches: 4. CDR3 in DNA: TGCGCCAGCAGCTTGGAATGGGGACAGGGAGAGACCCAGTACTTC. This encodes CASSLEWGQGETQYF.

This clonotype showed up just a few times. The rearrangement joins TRBV4-1 to TRBJ1-1, with D unresolved. Germline loops: CDR1 MGHRA, CDR2 YSYEKL. Trimming removed 1 base from V and 1 base from J, with 10 bases in between. The CDR3 totals 15 residues. Written as DNA, the CDR3 is TGCGCCAGCAGCCAAGGCTCTAGCTCGAACACTGAAGCTTTCTTT. Protein: CASSQGSSSNTEAFF.

V is TRBV28 and J is TRBJ1-5, with TRBD1 identical over 8 bases. CDR1 is MDHEN, CDR2 SYDVKM, per germline. The V and J ends lost 5 bases and 0 bases, in that order; junction bases with no gene match: 12. The CDR3 totals 18 residues. The CDR3: CASSLGQGRPYSNQPQHF. Written as DNA, the CDR3 is TGTGCCAGCAGTCTCGGACAGGGACGACCCTATAGCAATCAGCCCCAGCATTTT.

The sample holds a few counts of this clonotype. This rearrangement joins TRBV5-1 to TRBJ1-1; no clear D. V gave up 3 bases and J gave up 0 bases, with 6 bases separating them. CDR1 is SGHRS and CDR2 is YFSETQ in the germline V gene. This CDR3 region has 13 residues. CDR3 protein: CASSYTLNTEAFF. The CDR3 DNA reads TGCGCCAGCAGCTACACACTGAACACTGAAGCTTTCTTT. The complete variable domain, with remaining parts taken from reference TRBV5-1 and TRBJ1-1, reads KAGVTQTPRYLIKTRGQQVTLSCSPISGHRSVSWYQQTPGQGLQFLFEYFSETQRNKGNFPGRFSGRQFSNSRSEMNVSTLELGDSALYLCASSYTLNTEAFFGQGTRLTVV.

The V gene is TRBV12-3 or TRBV12-4, the J gene TRBJ2-2; D is undetermined. Trimming took 3 bases from V and 5 from J, leaving 16 bases between them. The CDR3 runs to 16 residues. The CDR3 sequence: CASSFNQADQTGELFF. Here the CDR3 DNA reads TGTGCCAGCAGTTTTAACCAGGCCGACCAAACCGGGGAGCTGTTTTTT.

The gene calls are TRBV6-6 and TRBJ1-6; D is ambiguous. The length of the CDR3 is 16 residues. From germline, CDR1 is MNHNY and CDR2 SVGAGI (reference sequence). Trimming pared 0 bases from V and 8 bases from J, leaving 14 bases between. In nucleotides, the CDR3 is TGTGCCAGCAGTTACTCCCCGGGCCCGGTGGATTCACCCCTCCACTTT. Translating gives CASSYSPGPVDSPLHF.

The chain employs TRBV25-1 and TRBJ1-4; 9 nucleotides match TRBD1. J gave up 7 bases and V 4 bases, and 7 bases lay outside the gene matches. This CDR3 contains 15 residues. Germline CDR1 reads MGHDK; CDR2 reads SYGVNS. CDR3: CASSGTGGWSEKLFF. DNA of the CDR3: TGTGCCAGCAGTGGTACAGGGGGCTGGAGTGAAAAACTGTTTTTT. Combining the CDR3 with reference TRBV25-1 and TRBJ1-4 gives the whole variable domain EADIYQTPRYLVIGTGKKITLECSQTMGHDKMYWYQQDPGMELHLIHYSYGVNSTEKGDLSSESTVSRIRTEHFPLTLESARPSHTSQYLCASSGTGGWSEKLFFGSGTQLSVL.

The rearrangement joins TRBV4-3 to TRBJ2-1; D unclear. CDR1 is LGHNA and CDR2 is YSLEER in the germline V gene. This CDR3 has 14 residues. V was cut by 0 bases and J by 9 bases, with 12 bases left in between. The CDR3 loop is CASSQDRSRTEQFF. The CDR3 nucleotides are TGCGCCAGCAGCCAAGATCGGTCCAGGACTGAGCAGTTCTTC.

This clonotype was detected a few times. J is TRBJ2-5 and V is TRBV5-1; TRBD2 is a possible D gene (6 bases). The J call is doubtful: the DNA matches TRBJ2-1 better. This CDR3 contains 13 residues. The germline V gene has CDR1 SGHRS and CDR2 YFSETQ. In DNA form, the CDR3 reads TGCGCCAGCAGCCTACGGACGGGGGATGAGCAGTTCTTC. Its protein is CASSLRTGDEQFF.

The V and J genes are TRBV29-1 and TRBJ2-3; D uncertain. This CDR3 region has 14 residues. CDR1 SQVTM and CDR2 ANQGSEA come from the germline V gene. The CDR3 nucleotides read TGCAGTATCGCAGGACGGTCAGGCACAGATACGCAGTATTTT. Its translation is CSIAGRSGTDTQYF.

This clonotype appeared a few times. The V call is TRBV4-1, the J call TRBJ2-7; possibly TRBD1 for D (6 bases). The germline V gene has CDR1 MGHRA and CDR2 YSYEKL. The ends were cut back, 6 bases at V and 0 bases at J, with 12 bases in the middle. This CDR3 contains 14 residues. CDR3 sequence reads: CASRAQGSSYEQYF. CDR3 sequence (DNA): TGCGCCAGCAGGGCTCAGGGGAGCTCCTACGAGCAGTACTTC.

V gene TRBV4-3 combines with J gene TRBJ2-1, with 11 bases lining up with TRBD2. Germline loops: CDR1 LGHNA, CDR2 YSLEER. V lost 0 bases, J lost 8 bases, and 18 bases stayed unmatched. The CDR3 runs 20 residues. The CDR3 DNA follows: TGCGCCAGCAGCCAAGAACCGCGGAGGACTAGCGGGTTTCCCTCCCATGAGCAGTTCTTC. Translation gives CASSQEPRRTSGFPSHEQFF.

This clonotype was seen more than once but under ten times. The rearrangement uses TRBV29-1 and TRBJ2-7; D unresolved. Germline V gene sequence: CDR1 SQVTM, CDR2 ANQGSEA. The CDR3 is 15 amino acids. Trimming removed 7 bases at V and 0 bases at J, with 19 bases between. CDR3 coding DNA: TGCAGCGCCCTCGCCCTGGCGGAGAGCTCCTACGAGCAGTACTTC. This codes for CSALALAESSYEQYF.

This clonotype was seen more than once but under ten times. The DNA of the CDR3 is TGTGCCAGCAGTTTAAGGGGGGCCCCTGAAGCTTTCTTT. It yields the protein CASSLRGAPEAFF. The J gene is TRBJ1-1, the V gene TRBV12-3 or TRBV12-4; a weak D match, TRBD1 (6 bases). V was cut by 2 bases and J by 6 bases, with 10 bases left in between. The CDR3 has 13 amino acids.

Only a few counts were recorded for this clonotype. This chain joins TRBV7-6 and TRBJ2-3, with 7 positions matching TRBD2. This CDR3 has 15 residues. The germline CDR1 and CDR2 sequences are SGHVS and FNYEAQ. With 7 bases clipped from V and 6 bases from J, the junction kept 13 bases outside the gene matches. The CDR3 DNA reads TGTGCCAGCACCCCTGGGGGAGGGGAAGGTGATACGCAGTATTTT. This codes for CASTPGGGEGDTQYF.

This clonotype was seen a handful of times. The chain is built from TRBV29-1 and TRBJ2-7; D is unclear. The germline CDR1 and CDR2 sequences are SQVTM and ANQGSEA. The CDR3 contains 11 residues. V lost 2 bases to trimming and J lost 4 bases, with 6 bases between them. In nucleotides, the CDR3 is TGCAGCGTTGAACACATATACGAGCAGTACTTC. This sequence encodes CSVEHIYEQYF.

The V call is TRBV4-1, the J call TRBJ1-3, with D perhaps matching TRBD1 (6 bases). Looked up from germline, CDR1 is MGHRA and CDR2 is YSYEKL. CDR3 length equals 16 residues. V gave up 0 bases and J gave up 1 base, with 10 bases separating them. The CDR3 DNA sequence: TGCGCCAGCAGCCAAGATCCGCAGGGGTCTGGAAACACCATATATTTT. Translated, it gives CASSQDPQGSGNTIYF.

The V and J genes are TRBV7-8 and TRBJ2-1, with 10 bases aligning to TRBD2. CDR1 and CDR2 from the germline V gene are SGHVS and FQNEAQ. J gave up 6 bases and V 1 base, and 6 bases lay outside the gene matches. The CDR3 covers 16 residues. The CDR3 loop reads CASSLVSSGGPNEQFF. The CDR3 DNA is TGTGCCAGCAGCTTAGTTTCTAGCGGGGGACCCAATGAGCAGTTCTTC. The full variable domain, with the rest looked up from reference TRBV7-8 and TRBJ2-1, is GAGVSQSPRYKVAKRGQDVALRCDPISGHVSLFWYQQALGQGPEFLTYFQNEAQLDKSGLPSDRFFAERPEGSVSTLKIQRTQQEDSAVYLCASSLVSSGGPNEQFFGPGTRLTVL.

The V and J genes are TRBV24-1 and TRBJ2-3; D not resolved. Trimming left V 3 bases short and J 1 base short, with 13 bases between. This CDR3 comprises 16 residues. Per the germline V gene, CDR1 is KGHDR and CDR2 is SFDVKD. The CDR3: CATSDPVGKGTDTQYF. The CDR3 nucleotides are TGTGCCACCAGTGATCCGGTGGGCAAGGGCACAGATACGCAGTATTTT.

Only a few counts were recorded for this clonotype. CDR3 nucleotides: TGTGCCAGCAGCCCAGTAGGTATAGGAGCAGATACGCAGTATTTT. This codes for CASSPVGIGADTQYF. The chain carries TRBV7-2 and TRBJ2-3; D is undetermined. Trimming shortened V by 5 bases and J by 4 bases, and 16 bases separated the two germline ends. Looked up from germline, CDR1 is SGHTA and CDR2 is FQGNSA. CDR3 size: 15 residues.

This clonotype was observed a few times. The chain recombines TRBV29-1 with TRBJ2-5; the D is unclear. The CDR3 sequence is 13 residues long. Germline CDR1 is SQVTM and CDR2 is ANQGSEA. Trimming took off 7 bases at V and 2 bases at J, with 14 bases between the two ends. The CDR3 sequence is CSADPEGQETQYF. In DNA, the CDR3 is TGCAGCGCGGACCCGGAAGGGCAAGAGACCCAGTACTTC.

This clonotype was seen repeatedly, ten times or more. The rearrangement joins TRBV6-4 to TRBJ2-2; the match to TRBD2 covers 8 bases. Per germline, CDR1 MRHNA and CDR2 SNTAGT. The CDR3 loop spans 15 amino acids. The V segment lost 3 bases and the J segment 4 bases; nucleotides outside the gene matches: 4. CDR3 amino acids: CASSETGGPTGELFF. The DNA of the CDR3 is TGTGCCAGCAGTGAAACGGGGGGGCCCACCGGGGAGCTGTTTTTT.

This clonotype was detected only a few times. The chain joins TRBV7-9 to TRBJ1-5; D not resolved. V lost 5 bases to trimming and J lost 2 bases, with 7 bases between them. Germline lookup yields CDR1 SEHNR and CDR2 FQNEAQ (reference sequence). The CDR3 contains 13 residues. CDR3 sequence reads: CASSRGRNQPQHF. The CDR3, as DNA: TGTGCCAGCAGCCGCGGTCGCAATCAGCCCCAGCATTTT.

The chain recombines TRBV9 with TRBJ1-5; the D is unclear. The germline gives CDR1 SGDLS, CDR2 YYNGEE. CDR3 length: 13 residues. Trimming removed 4 bases from V and 9 bases from J, with 14 bases in between. The CDR3 reads CASSIRTGGPQHF. CDR3 DNA: TGTGCCAGCAGCATACGGACCGGCGGGCCCCAGCATTTT. Full variable domain (rest looked up from reference TRBV9 and TRBJ1-5): DSGVTQTPKHLITATGQRVTLRCSPRSGDLSVYWYQQSLDQGLQFLIQYYNGEERAKGNILERFSAQQFPDLHSELNLSSLELGDSALYFCASSIRTGGPQHFGDGTRLSIL.

The chain joins TRBV5-1 to TRBJ1-2; 8 nucleotides match TRBD1. The trim removed 0 bases at V and 7 bases at J, leaving 14 bases unmatched. CDR3 length: 17 amino acids. Germline V CDR1 and CDR2: SGHRS, YFSETQ. CDR3 amino acids: CASSLAGPGQGSSGYTF. CDR3 sequence (DNA): TGCGCCAGCAGCTTGGCTGGGCCAGGACAGGGCAGTAGTGGCTACACCTTC.